Each of the 21 T cell receptor beta chains below was sequenced from the same sample in a study of monozygotic twins with inflammatory bowel disease. TCRdb reworked the 5' RACE reads into one entry per CDR3 protein, no DNA. The sample includes approximately 400,000 distinct CDR3 sequences. Sequenced input: blood. These receptors were obtained from a human donor with ulcerative colitis or Crohn's disease, or a healthy co-twin of an affected twin (not recorded which).

The J gene is TRBJ1-2, the V gene TRBV6-6; TCRdb lists TRBD1, though no DNA is available to test this call. The CDR3 covers 13 residues. The germline V gene has CDR1 MNHNY and CDR2 SVGAGI (reference sequence). The chain's CDR3 is CASSGQINYGYTF.

The V and J genes are TRBV7-3 and TRBJ2-2; TCRdb names TRBD1, which stays unverified in the absence of DNA. The germline V gene encodes CDR1 SGHTA and CDR2 FQGTGA. The CDR3 contains 14 residues. CDR3 loop: CASTPDRDSGELFF. Variable domain in full (rest from reference TRBV7-3 and TRBJ2-2): GAGVSQTPSNKVTEKGKYVELRCDPISGHTALYWYRQSLGQGPEFLIYFQGTGAADDSGLPNDRFFAVRPEGSVSTLKIQRTERGDSAVYLCASTPDRDSGELFFGEGSRLTVL.

This chain connects TRBV4-3 to TRBJ2-1; the D call of TRBD1 rests on TCRdb alone, since no DNA is present to check it. This CDR3 comprises 16 residues. Germline CDR1 LGHNA, CDR2 YSLEER. The CDR3: CASSHLQGSSYNEQFF.

The gene calls are TRBV5-1 and TRBJ2-3; TCRdb calls TRBD2, which cannot be checked without DNA. Germline CDR1 is SGHRS and CDR2 is YFSETQ. The CDR3 runs to 15 residues. This CDR3 reads CASVPSGGLTDTQYF.

The chain joins TRBV12-3 or TRBV12-4 to TRBJ1-5; the D gene TCRdb calls, TRBD1, cannot be checked with no DNA. CDR3 length: 13 amino acids. CDR3 amino acids: CASGDGGNQPQHF.

The chain uses TRBV6-5 and TRBJ2-1; checking the TCRdb D call of TRBD2 is not possible without DNA. This CDR3 has 15 amino acids. The germline gives CDR1 MNHEY, CDR2 SVGAGI. CDR3 in amino acids: CASSYSGNYGNEQFF.

The chain joins TRBV20-1 to TRBJ2-2; the D call from TCRdb, TRBD1, cannot be confirmed without DNA. The CDR3 is 19 residues long. Germline loops: CDR1 DFQATT, CDR2 SNEGSKA (reference sequence). The CDR3 reads CSATPRGQGATLFPGELFF.

J is TRBJ1-1 and V is TRBV7-3. Germline V CDR1 and CDR2: SGHTA, FQGTGA. This CDR3 contains 12 residues. The CDR3 is CASSLGIREAFF.

The rearrangement links TRBV20-1 to TRBJ2-7. The CDR3 loop spans 12 amino acids. CDR1 is DFQATT and CDR2 is SNEGSKA in the germline V gene (reference sequence). The CDR3 reads CSARDGSEEQYF.

This chain links TRBV20-1 with TRBJ2-7; without DNA, the TCRdb call of TRBD1 cannot be checked. Germline CDR1 and CDR2: DFQATT and SNEGSKA (reference sequence). The CDR3 loop spans 15 amino acids. The CDR3 sequence is CSAQPNTGGGYEQYF.

The gene calls are TRBV7-9 and TRBJ2-2; TCRdb indicates TRBD1, and absent DNA this call remains unverified. CDR1 and CDR2 from the germline V gene are SEHNR and FQNEAQ (reference sequence). The CDR3 totals 16 residues. The CDR3 reads CASSLGAGVGTGELFF.

The rearrangement uses TRBV7-9 and TRBJ2-7; the D gene TCRdb calls, TRBD1, cannot be checked with no DNA. The CDR3 contains 15 residues. Germline values: CDR1 SEHNR, CDR2 FQNEAQ (reference sequence). The CDR3 protein is CASSSAGQGGYEQYF. Drawing the rest from reference TRBV7-9 and TRBJ2-7, the complete variable domain is DTGVSQNPRHKITKRGQNVTFRCDPISEHNRLYWYRQTLGQGPEFLTYFQNEAQLEKSRLLSDRFSAERPKGSFSTLEIQRTEQGDSAMYLCASSSAGQGGYEQYFGPGTRLTVT.

This chain links TRBV20-1 with TRBJ2-7; the TCRdb D gene call, TRBD1, has no DNA to confirm it. The CDR3 sequence is 14 residues long. Per germline, CDR1 DFQATT and CDR2 SNEGSKA (reference sequence). The CDR3 loop is CSADRDEVSYEQYF.

This chain uses TRBV25-1 with TRBJ2-2; the TRBD1 assignment by TCRdb is unverifiable without DNA. The CDR3 has 18 residues. The germline V gene has CDR1 MGHDK and CDR2 SYGVNS. CDR3 region: CASSELYRTGGTRGELFF.

The chain combines TRBV7-2 with TRBJ1-3. Germline-derived CDR1 and CDR2 are SGHTA and FQGNSA. The CDR3 sequence is 15 residues long. CDR3 sequence reads: CASSLGRHSGNTIYF.

The genes are TRBV9 and TRBJ2-6; as DNA is missing, the TRBD1 call by TCRdb cannot be tested. The germline V gene encodes CDR1 SGDLS and CDR2 YYNGEE. The CDR3 spans 18 residues. The CDR3 loop reads CASSAKTGASTGANVLTF.

CDR3 in amino acids: CARSLSGVGISSYNEQFF. The genes are TRBV5-3 and TRBJ2-1; TCRdb lists TRBD2, though no DNA is available to test this call. TRBV5-3 is annotated as an ORF whose role is uncertain. There are 18 residues in the CDR3.

The chain joins TRBV20-1 to TRBJ1-5; TCRdb's D call, TRBD1, is unchecked because there is no DNA. This CDR3 has 17 amino acids. Germline CDR1 reads DFQATT; CDR2 reads SNEGSKA (reference sequence). This chain's CDR3 is CSARVDRGHVSNQPQHF.

The rearrangement joins TRBV12-3 or TRBV12-4 to TRBJ2-1; TCRdb proposes TRBD1, but this gene call is untestable without DNA. The CDR3 is 16 amino acids. CDR3 residues: CASRGGYRGNKNEQFF.

J is TRBJ2-7 and V is TRBV30; TCRdb names TRBD1, which stays unverified in the absence of DNA. The CDR3 contains 14 residues. Looked up from germline, CDR1 is GTSNPN and CDR2 is SVGIG (reference sequence). The CDR3: CASWKRGTGQKQYF.

The V call is TRBV20-1, the J call TRBJ2-1; as DNA is missing, the TRBD2 call by TCRdb cannot be tested. Germline values: CDR1 DFQATT, CDR2 SNEGSKA (reference sequence). The CDR3 length is 17 residues. The CDR3: CSARDWSGESSYNEQFF.